This T cell receptor (beta chain) is from a study of blood T cell repertoires in COVID-19. Study summary: COVID-19 samples from acute and convalescent phases originated in the United States, Italy and Spain. T cells, B-cell-depleted T cells, or PBMCs provided the cDNA or gDNA that served as material.

V gave up 0 bases and J gave up 3 bases; unmatched junction bases: 7. Looked up from germline, CDR1 is SGHRS and CDR2 is YFSETQ. The CDR3 has 17 residues. In the study's own analysis: For nucleated cells, counts were estimated from reference gene primer amplification. Measured with immunoSEQ multiplex PCR; TCRdb has only the in-frame clones, and not every one. The V and J calls and clone size come from that table; D and trimming were worked out from the DNA. The top ten hold under 2.5% of the sample, which has approximately 190,000 clones, approximately 86% seen once. The sequencing sample was made of peripheral blood. The TCR was taken from a man between 65 and 85 years old with active or convalescent COVID-19. The V and J genes are TRBV5-1 and TRBJ2-2, with 8 positions matching TRBD1. The chain's CDR3 is CASSLGTGRPYTGELFF. CDR3 DNA sequence: TGCGCCAGCAGCTTGGGGACAGGGCGACCTTACACCGGGGAGCTGTTTTTT.